The clone carrying this T cell receptor (beta chain) was detected ten times or more. The germline CDR1 and CDR2 sequences are DFQATT and SNEGSKA (reference sequence). The CDR3 length is 15 residues. V was clipped by 4 bases and J by 4 bases, with 19 bases between them. These data are taken from a study of patients and donors after allogeneic stem cell transplantation. A single record per CDR3 protein comes from TCRdb applying MiXCR to the RT-PCR reads. This table has 10,000 to 13,000 distinct CDR3 sequences, around 20% appearing once. This TCR came from a human donor who was either an allogeneic HSCT recipient or a stem cell or donor lymphocyte infusion donor (not recorded which). It is not recorded whose cells these are; they may come from a transplant donor. The sequenced sample was blood, either unsorted or a sorted T cell fraction (not recorded which). This chain joins TRBV20-1 and TRBJ2-5, with D uncertain. The chain's CDR3 is CSANRPTSWAETQYF. CDR3 DNA sequence: TGCAGTGCTAACCGCCCCACGTCGTGGGCAGAGACCCAGTACTTC.